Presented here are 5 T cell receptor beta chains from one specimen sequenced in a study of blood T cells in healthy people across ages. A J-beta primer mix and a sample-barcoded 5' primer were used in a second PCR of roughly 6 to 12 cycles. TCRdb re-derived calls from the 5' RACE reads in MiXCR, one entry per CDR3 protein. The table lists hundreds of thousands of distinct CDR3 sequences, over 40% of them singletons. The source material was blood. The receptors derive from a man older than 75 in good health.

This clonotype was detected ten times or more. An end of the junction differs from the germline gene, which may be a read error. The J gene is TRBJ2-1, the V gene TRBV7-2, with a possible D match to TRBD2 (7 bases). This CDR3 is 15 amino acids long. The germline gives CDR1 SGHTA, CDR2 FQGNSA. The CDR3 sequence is CASSRGGSSYNEQFF. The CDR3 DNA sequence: TGCGCCAGCAGCCGCGGGGGCAGCTCCTACAATGAGCAGTTCTTC.

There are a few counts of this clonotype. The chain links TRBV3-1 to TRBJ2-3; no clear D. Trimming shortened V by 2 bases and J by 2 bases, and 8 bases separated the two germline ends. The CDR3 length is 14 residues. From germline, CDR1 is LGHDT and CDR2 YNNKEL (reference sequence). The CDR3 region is CASSQILTTDTQYF. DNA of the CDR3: TGTGCCAGCAGCCAAATCCTGACCACAGATACGCAGTATTTT.

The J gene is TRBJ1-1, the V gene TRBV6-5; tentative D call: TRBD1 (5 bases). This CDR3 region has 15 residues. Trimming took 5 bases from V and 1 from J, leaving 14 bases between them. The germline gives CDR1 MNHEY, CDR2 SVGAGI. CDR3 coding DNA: TGTGCCAGCAGTCAGGGTGGAGGAACGAACACTGAAGCTTTCTTT. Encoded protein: CASSQGGGTNTEAFF.

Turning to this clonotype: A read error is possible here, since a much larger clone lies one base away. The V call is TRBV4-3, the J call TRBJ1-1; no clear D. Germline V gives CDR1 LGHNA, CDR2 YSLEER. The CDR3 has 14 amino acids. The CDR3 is CARSQGRVATEAFF. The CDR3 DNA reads TGCGCCCGCAGCCAAGGGAGAGTAGCCACTGAAGCTTTCTTT.

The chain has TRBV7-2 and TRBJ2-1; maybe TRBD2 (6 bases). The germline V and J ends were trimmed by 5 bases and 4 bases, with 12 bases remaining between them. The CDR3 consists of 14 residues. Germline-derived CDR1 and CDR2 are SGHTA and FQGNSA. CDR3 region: CASSPRRDYNEQFF. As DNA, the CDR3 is TGTGCCAGCAGCCCCCGGAGGGATTACAATGAGCAGTTCTTC.